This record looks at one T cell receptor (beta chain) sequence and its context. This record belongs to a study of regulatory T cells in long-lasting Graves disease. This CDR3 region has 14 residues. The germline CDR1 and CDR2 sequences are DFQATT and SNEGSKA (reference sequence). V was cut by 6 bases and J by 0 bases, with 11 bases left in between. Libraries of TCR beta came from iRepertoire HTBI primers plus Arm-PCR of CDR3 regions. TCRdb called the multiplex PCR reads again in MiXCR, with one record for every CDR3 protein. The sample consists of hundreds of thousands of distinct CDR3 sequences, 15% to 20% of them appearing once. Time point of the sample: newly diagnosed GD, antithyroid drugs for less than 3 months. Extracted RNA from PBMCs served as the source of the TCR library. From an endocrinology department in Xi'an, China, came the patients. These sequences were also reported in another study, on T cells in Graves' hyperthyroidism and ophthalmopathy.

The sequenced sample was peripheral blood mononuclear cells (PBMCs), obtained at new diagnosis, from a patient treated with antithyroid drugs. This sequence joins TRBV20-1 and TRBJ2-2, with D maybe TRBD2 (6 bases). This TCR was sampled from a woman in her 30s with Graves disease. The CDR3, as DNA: TGCAGTGCCATCGGGGGTACGAACACCGGGGAGCTGTTTTTT. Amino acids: CSAIGGTNTGELFF.